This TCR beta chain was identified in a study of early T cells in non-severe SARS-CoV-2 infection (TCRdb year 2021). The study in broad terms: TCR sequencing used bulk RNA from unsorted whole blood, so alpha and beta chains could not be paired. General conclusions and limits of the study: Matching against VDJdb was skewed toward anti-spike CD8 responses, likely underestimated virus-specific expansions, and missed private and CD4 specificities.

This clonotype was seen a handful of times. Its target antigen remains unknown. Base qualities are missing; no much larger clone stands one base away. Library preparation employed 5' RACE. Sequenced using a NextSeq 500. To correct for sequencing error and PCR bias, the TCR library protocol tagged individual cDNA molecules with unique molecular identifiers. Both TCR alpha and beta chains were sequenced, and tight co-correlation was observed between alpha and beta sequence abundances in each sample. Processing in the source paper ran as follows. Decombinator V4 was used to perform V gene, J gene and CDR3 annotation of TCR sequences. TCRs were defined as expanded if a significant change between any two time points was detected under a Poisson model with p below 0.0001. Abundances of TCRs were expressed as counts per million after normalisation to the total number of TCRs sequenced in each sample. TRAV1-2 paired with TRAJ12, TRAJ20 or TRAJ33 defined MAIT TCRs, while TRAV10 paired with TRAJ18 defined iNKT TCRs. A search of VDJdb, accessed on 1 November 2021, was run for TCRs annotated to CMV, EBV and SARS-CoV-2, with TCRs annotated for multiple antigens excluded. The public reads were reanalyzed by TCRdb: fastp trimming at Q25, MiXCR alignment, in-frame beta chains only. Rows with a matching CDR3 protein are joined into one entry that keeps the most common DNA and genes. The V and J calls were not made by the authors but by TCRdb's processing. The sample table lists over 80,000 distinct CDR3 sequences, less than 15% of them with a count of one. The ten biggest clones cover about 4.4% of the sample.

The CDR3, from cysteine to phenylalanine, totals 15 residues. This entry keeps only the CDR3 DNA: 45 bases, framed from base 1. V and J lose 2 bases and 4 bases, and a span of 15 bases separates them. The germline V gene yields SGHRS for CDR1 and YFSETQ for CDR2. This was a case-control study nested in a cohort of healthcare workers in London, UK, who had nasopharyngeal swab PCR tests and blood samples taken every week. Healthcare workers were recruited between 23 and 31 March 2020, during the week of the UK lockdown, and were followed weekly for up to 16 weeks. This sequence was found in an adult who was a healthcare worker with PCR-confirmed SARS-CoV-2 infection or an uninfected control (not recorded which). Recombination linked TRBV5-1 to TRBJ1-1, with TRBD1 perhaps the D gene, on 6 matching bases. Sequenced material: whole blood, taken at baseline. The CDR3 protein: CASSFAGAQATEAFF. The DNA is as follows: TGCGCCAGCAGCTTCGCGGGGGCCCAGGCCACTGAAGCTTTCTTT.